Shown below are 13 T cell receptor beta chains from a single sample sequenced in a study of post-analysis software for immune sequencing data. Built from TCR beta cDNA, the libraries had unique molecular identifiers in them. A single record per CDR3 protein comes from TCRdb applying MiXCR to the PCR reads. Here the sample spans 750,000 to 950,000 distinct CDR3 sequences, about half being singletons. Notes on the study in general: Patients had higher frequencies than controls of a handful of TRBV segments, including TRBV5-6, TRBV5-1 and TRBV20-1.

These receptors' targets are unknown. The sample consisted of blood. The source of these receptors is a girl between 10 and 17 years old with multiple sclerosis.

V usage is TRBV7-2 and J usage is TRBJ2-1; D might be TRBD1 or TRBD2, each matching 5 bases. V was trimmed by 2 bases and J by 5 bases, leaving 22 bases between them. This CDR3 is built from 18 residues. Germline values: CDR1 SGHTA, CDR2 FQGNSA. CDR3 sequence: CASSLCFCVGDANNEQFF. The CDR3 region has the DNA TGTGCCAGCAGCTTATGTTTCTGTGTAGGGGACGCTAACAATGAGCAGTTCTTC.

This clonotype was found a few times. This rearrangement joins TRBV7-8 to TRBJ2-5, with TRBD2 matching over 8 bases. TRBJ2-7 explains the end of the DNA better; the J call may be wrong. The CDR3 extends over 16 amino acids. In germline, CDR1 is SGHVS, CDR2 FQNEAQ. CDR3 in DNA: TGTGCCAGCAGCTTAGGCACAGCGGGAGCGCCAGACGAGCAGTACTTC. This encodes CASSLGTAGAPDEQYF.

The CDR3 bases are TGCAGTGCTCGTCCCAAAGCAGGGGTCGGCTACACCTTC. This sequence encodes CSARPKAGVGYTF. The chain is built from TRBV20-1 and TRBJ1-2; weak D call: TRBD1 (6 bases). The CDR3 loop spans 13 amino acids. Germline lookup yields CDR1 DFQATT and CDR2 SNEGSKA (reference sequence). Between the trimmed V and J ends, which lost 5 bases and 8 bases, there was a span of 18 bases.

The V gene is TRBV11-2, the J gene TRBJ2-3; 13 nucleotides line up with TRBD2. Trimming cost V 5 bases and J 7 bases; bases outside gene matches: 6. CDR1 and CDR2 (germline): SGHAT, FQNNGV. This CDR3 is built from 15 residues. The CDR3 nucleotides are TGTGCCAGCAGCCCCGGACTAGCGGGAGTAAATACGCAGTATTTT. It translates to CASSPGLAGVNTQYF.

This clonotype has just a few counts. V usage is TRBV5-1 and J usage is TRBJ2-1; the match to TRBD2 covers 7 bases. CDR1 is SGHRS and CDR2 is YFSETQ in the germline V gene. The CDR3 covers 17 residues. The junction had 9 bases not matched to a gene; V was cut back by 1 base and J by 2 bases. This CDR3 is CASSLIGATSAYNEQFF. The CDR3 bases are TGCGCCAGCAGCTTGATTGGGGCTACTAGCGCCTACAATGAGCAGTTCTTC.

J is TRBJ2-1 and V is TRBV24-1, with 8 bases fitting TRBD1. This CDR3 region has 15 residues. V lost 5 bases, J lost 0 bases, and 2 bases stayed unmatched. Germline lookup yields CDR1 KGHDR and CDR2 SFDVKD. The CDR3 sequence: CATSGTGSSYNEQFF. The CDR3 coding sequence is TGTGCCACCAGTGGGACAGGGAGCTCCTACAATGAGCAGTTCTTC.

In this sample, this clonotype turned up once. J is TRBJ2-1 and V is TRBV12-3 or TRBV12-4, with D perhaps TRBD2 (5 bases). The CDR3 extends over 15 amino acids. V lost 4 bases and J lost 5, with 15 bases in between. Written as DNA, the CDR3 is TGTGCCAGCAGTTCCTTATCCGGGAAAAACAATGAGCAGTTCTTC. It translates to CASSSLSGKNNEQFF.

This clonotype was counted between two and nine times. This chain uses TRBV29-1 with TRBJ1-2; D is unresolved. Germline values: CDR1 SQVTM, CDR2 ANQGSEA. The V gene lost 1 base and the J gene lost 7 bases, with 7 bases spanning the gap. CDR3 length: 11 residues. CDR3 residues: CSVEGGVGYTF. CDR3 nucleotides: TGCAGCGTTGAAGGCGGGGTTGGCTACACCTTC.

V gene TRBV3-1 combines with J gene TRBJ2-7, with 10 bases matching TRBD1. CDR1 and CDR2 from the germline V gene are LGHDT and YNNKEL (reference sequence). V dropped 5 bases and J dropped 3; count of bases not matched to a gene: 7. CDR3 length equals 15 residues. CDR3 sequence (DNA): TGTGCCAGCAGCTTACAAAGGACAGGGGGCTACGAGCAGTACTTC. Its protein is CASSLQRTGGYEQYF.

This chain joins TRBV12-3 or TRBV12-4 and TRBJ2-3; D gene uncertain. V shed 5 bases and J shed 6 bases, with 12 bases lying between them. This CDR3 has 13 residues. CDR3 sequence (DNA): TGTGCCAGCAGTATCCGACCCGCGGATACGCAGTATTTT. It encodes CASSIRPADTQYF.

This clonotype has a handful of counts. This chain uses TRBV20-1 with TRBJ2-5, with 12 nucleotides matching TRBD2. The closer fit of TRBJ2-7 to the DNA end suggests the J call may be wrong. Germline lookup yields CDR1 DFQATT and CDR2 SNEGSKA (reference sequence). The CDR3 spans 16 residues. CDR3 in DNA: TGCAGTGCTGAACGACTAGCGGGAGTTTTAACCTACGAGCAGTACTTC. Translating it yields CSAERLAGVLTYEQYF.

The V gene is TRBV7-9, the J gene TRBJ2-1; TRBD2 agrees at 8 bases. Germline V gene sequence: CDR1 SEHNR, CDR2 FQNEAQ (reference sequence). The CDR3 sequence is 19 residues long. The V gene end was trimmed by 5 bases and the J gene end by 3 bases; junction bases not matched to a gene: 18. CDR3 coding DNA: TGTGCCAGCAGCCCCATCACGATTTTTAGCGGGACTTTCTACAATGAGCAGTTCTTC. Its protein product is CASSPITIFSGTFYNEQFF.

The chain links TRBV12-3 or TRBV12-4 to TRBJ2-3; 7 bases line up with TRBD2. J gave up 3 bases and V 7 bases, and 16 bases lay outside the gene matches. The CDR3 is 17 residues long. CDR3 nucleotide sequence: TGTGCCAGCAACACACCTAGAGGGCGGGAGAAAACAGATACGCAGTATTTT. It encodes CASNTPRGREKTDTQYF.